These 29 T cell receptor beta chains originate from one sample sequenced in a study of response to subunit inactivated influenza vaccine. From the RT-PCR reads, TCRdb called clonotypes with MiXCR, one entry per CDR3 protein. The sample has 540,000 or so distinct CDR3 sequences; 13% are singletons. This specimen was PBMCs from blood, taken about 40 days after vaccination. These receptor sequences come from a man in his fifties or sixties who received an inactivated influenza vaccine.

This clonotype appeared many times. The chain employs TRBV7-2 and TRBJ1-4, with D uncertain. With 5 bases removed from V and 8 bases from J, the gap between germline ends came to 15 bases. This CDR3 spans 14 amino acids. CDR1 and CDR2 (germline): SGHTA, FQGNSA. The CDR3 loop reads CASSPDAGWEKLFF. As DNA, the CDR3 is TGTGCCAGCAGCCCTGACGCCGGTTGGGAAAAACTGTTTTTT.

This clonotype was seen more than once but under ten times. This chain joins TRBV7-6 and TRBJ1-1, with no clear D. Germline CDR1 SGHVS, CDR2 FNYEAQ. This CDR3 comprises 15 residues. The ends were cut back, 2 bases at V and 3 bases at J, with 13 bases in the middle. The CDR3 DNA reads as TGTGCCAGCAGCTTATTTCCAGGCACCGACACTGAAGCTTTCTTT. It specifies CASSLFPGTDTEAFF.

The V gene is TRBV21-1, the J gene TRBJ2-7. TRBV21-1 is shown as a pseudogene. The CDR3 contains 15 residues. CDR3 amino acids: CASSSLTRSTYEQYF. The CDR3 bases are TGTGCCAGCAGCTCTCTGACAAGATCCACCTACGAGCAGTACTTC.

This clonotype appeared a few times. The chain links TRBV20-1 to TRBJ2-5, with unresolved D. The CDR3 sequence is 12 residues long. Germline CDR1 and CDR2: DFQATT and SNEGSKA (reference sequence). Trimming removed 0 bases at V and 7 bases at J, with 9 bases between. As DNA, the CDR3 is TGCAGTGCTAGAGAGCAAAAGGGGACCCAGTACTTC. As protein: CSAREQKGTQYF.

The rearrangement links TRBV4-3 to TRBJ2-2; D is unclear. V lost 0 bases and J lost 7, with 9 bases in between. Germline V gene sequence: CDR1 LGHNA, CDR2 YSLEER. This CDR3 has 14 residues. CDR3 in DNA: TGCGCCAGCAGCCAAGAAGTCTGGATCGGGGAGCTGTTTTTT. This codes for CASSQEVWIGELFF.

The rearrangement joins TRBV14 to TRBJ2-6, with a tentative D call TRBD1 (5 bases). V was trimmed by 5 bases and J by 0 bases, leaving 11 bases between them. The germline gives CDR1 SGHDN, CDR2 FVKESK. This CDR3 has 16 amino acids. The CDR3 DNA reads TGTGCCAGCAGCTTCGGACATTTCTCTGGGGCCAACGTCCTGACTTTC. As protein: CASSFGHFSGANVLTF.

The rearrangement uses TRBV21-1 and TRBJ2-1; the D call of TRBD1 is as the table states it, not checked on the DNA. TRBV21-1 is a pseudogene. CDR3 length: 18 amino acids. CDR3 DNA: TGTGCCAGCAGCAAAGAGGGACGACGGCGGAGCTCCTACAATGAGCAGTTCTTC. Its translation is CASSKEGRRRSSYNEQFF.

The chain carries TRBV10-3 and TRBJ2-3, with D tentatively TRBD2 (6 bases). This CDR3 has 16 amino acids. V was trimmed by 0 bases and J by 2 bases, leaving 12 bases between them. The germline CDR1 and CDR2 sequences are ENHRY and SYGVKD. CDR3 amino acids: CAISESIGSITDTQYF. The CDR3 DNA sequence: TGTGCCATCAGTGAGTCAATCGGGAGTATCACAGATACGCAGTATTTT.

This clonotype has ten or more counts. V and J are TRBV29-1 and TRBJ2-1; TRBD2 might be the D (5 bases). The germline gives CDR1 SQVTM, CDR2 ANQGSEA. The CDR3 sequence is 11 residues long. V dropped 8 bases and J dropped 4 bases, with 9 bases sitting between them. CDR3 region: CSTKRYNEQFF. CDR3 nucleotides: TGCAGCACCAAGCGGTACAATGAGCAGTTCTTC.

This clonotype has a handful of counts. The J gene is TRBJ1-1, the V gene TRBV7-9; D unclear. In germline, CDR1 is SEHNR, CDR2 FQNEAQ (reference sequence). With 5 bases removed from V and 1 base from J, the gap between germline ends came to 8 bases. This CDR3 contains 13 residues. CDR3 coding DNA: TGTGCCAGCAGCCAAAGTGAGAACACTGAAGCTTTCTTT. Its protein product is CASSQSENTEAFF.

The chain combines TRBV20-1 with TRBJ2-3; 12 nucleotides agree with TRBD2. The CDR3 runs 16 residues. Trimming took 6 bases from V and 2 from J; bases not matched to a gene: 9. CDR1 is DFQATT, CDR2 SNEGSKA, per germline (reference sequence). As DNA, the CDR3 is TGCAGTGCACGCCGACTAGCGGGAGAGATCACAGATACGCAGTATTTT. It specifies CSARRLAGEITDTQYF.

This clonotype has ten or more counts. V is TRBV5-5 and J is TRBJ1-2; no clear D gene. Looked up from germline, CDR1 is SGHKS and CDR2 is YYEKEE (reference sequence). The CDR3 extends over 15 amino acids. Trimming left V 4 bases short and J 0 bases short, with 13 bases between. As DNA, the CDR3 is TGTGCCAGCAGCGGGCCAGGACCCGCTAACTATGGCTACACCTTC. Its translation is CASSGPGPANYGYTF.

Only a few counts were recorded for this clonotype. J is TRBJ2-4 and V is TRBV7-2; the D is unclear. V was cut by 3 bases and J by 0 bases, with 12 bases left in between. Germline V gene sequence: CDR1 SGHTA, CDR2 FQGNSA. The CDR3 has 16 residues. The CDR3 bases are TGTGCCAGCAGCTTCGGGCAGAGTTTAGCCAAAAACATTCAGTACTTC. This encodes CASSFGQSLAKNIQYF.

The rearrangement uses TRBV5-1 and TRBJ2-7; D may match TRBD1 or TRBD2 (5 bases each). Germline lookup yields CDR1 SGHRS and CDR2 YFSETQ. The CDR3 has 16 amino acids. V was clipped by 4 bases and J by 6 bases, with 23 bases between them. CDR3 nucleotide sequence: TGCGCCAGCAGCCCCGGGGACCCCAGGTCTCTCTCCGAGCAGTACTTC. This translates into CASSPGDPRSLSEQYF.

This clonotype has ten or more counts. V gene TRBV20-1 combines with J gene TRBJ2-1; 9 bases fit TRBD2. Losses at the gene ends were 5 bases for V and 9 bases for J; bases not matched to a gene: 14. Germline CDR1 reads DFQATT; CDR2 reads SNEGSKA (reference sequence). The CDR3 has 15 amino acids. The CDR3: CSAPSLAGAPGEQFF. CDR3 nucleotide sequence: TGCAGTGCTCCTAGTTTAGCGGGAGCCCCGGGTGAGCAGTTCTTC.

This clonotype was detected only a few times. This rearrangement joins TRBV7-2 to TRBJ2-5, with 7 bases lining up with TRBD2. J lost 2 bases, V lost 5 bases, and 14 bases had no gene match. The germline V gene has CDR1 SGHTA and CDR2 FQGNSA. This CDR3 is 17 amino acids long. Here the CDR3 reads CASSPPGGSRGQETQYF. The CDR3 DNA reads as TGTGCCAGCAGCCCTCCGGGGGGATCGCGGGGACAAGAGACCCAGTACTTC. The full variable domain, its missing parts supplied by reference TRBV7-2 and TRBJ2-5, is GAGVSQSPSNKVTEKGKDVELRCDPISGHTALYWYRQSLGQGLEFLIYFQGNSAPDKSGLPSDRFSAERTGGSVSTLTIQRTQQEDSAVYLCASSPPGGSRGQETQYFGPGTRLLVL.

The V and J genes are TRBV12-3 or TRBV12-4 and TRBJ1-4, with D perhaps matching TRBD1 (5 bases). The CDR3 loop spans 14 amino acids. Deletions cut 5 bases from V and 11 bases from J, with 18 bases between. CDR3 DNA sequence: TGTGCCAGCAGTACCTCCGCAGGGACGGGGAAACTGTTTTTT. Translation gives CASSTSAGTGKLFF.

Comments on this clonotype: This may be a read error, as it is one base from a much larger clone. The chain has TRBV12-3 or TRBV12-4 and TRBJ2-5, with a weak D call TRBD1 (6 bases). The CDR3 length is 14 residues. The DNA of the CDR3 is TGTGCCAGCAGTTTGACAGGCAGACAAGAGACCCGGTACTTC. This translates into CASSLTGRQETRYF.

The chain recombines TRBV10-3 with TRBJ2-2; no firm D call. Deletions cut 6 bases from V and 7 bases from J, with 9 bases between. The germline gives CDR1 ENHRY, CDR2 SYGVKD. The CDR3 totals 12 residues. The CDR3 region is CAISVNGGELFF. The CDR3 DNA is TGTGCCATCAGCGTTAATGGCGGGGAGCTGTTTTTT.

This clonotype was seen a handful of times. This chain links TRBV2 with TRBJ2-1; weak D call: TRBD2 (5 bases). The CDR3 runs to 13 residues. V was shortened by 4 bases and J by 7 bases, with 11 bases between the two germline ends. Germline loops: CDR1 SNHLY, CDR2 FYNNEI. CDR3 DNA sequence: TGTGCCAGCAGTGCCGGGAATAGGAATGAGCAGTTCTTC. Residues: CASSAGNRNEQFF.

The chain carries TRBV5-5 and TRBJ1-5; D possibly corresponds to TRBD1 (5 bases). Trimming removed 4 bases from V and 2 bases from J, with 16 bases in between. Germline values: CDR1 SGHKS, CDR2 YYEKEE (reference sequence). The CDR3 is 16 amino acids. CDR3 nucleotides: TGTGCCAGCAGCCGTGGCAGGGATGTGGGCAATCAGCCCCAGCATTTT. Translated: CASSRGRDVGNQPQHF. The whole variable domain, remainder taken from reference TRBV5-5 and TRBJ1-5, is DAGVTQSPTHLIKTRGQQVTLRCSPISGHKSVSWYQQVLGQGPQFIFQYYEKEERGRGNFPDRFSARQFPNYSSELNVNALLLGDSALYLCASSRGRDVGNQPQHFGDGTRLSIL.

This clonotype was picked up many times. The chain uses TRBV5-4 and TRBJ2-7; 7 bases map to TRBD1. The germline CDR1 and CDR2 sequences are SGHNT and YYREEE (reference sequence). The length of the CDR3 is 15 residues. The V segment lost 4 bases and the J segment 3 bases; nucleotides outside the gene matches: 10. The chain's CDR3 is CASSPGQAELYEQYF. The CDR3 coding sequence is TGTGCCAGCAGCCCTGGACAGGCTGAGCTCTACGAGCAGTACTTC.

This clonotype appeared many times. The chain couples TRBV6-5 to TRBJ1-3; D possibly corresponds to TRBD1 (5 bases). This CDR3 spans 14 amino acids. Germline values: CDR1 MNHEY, CDR2 SVGAGI. V shed 4 bases and J shed 2 bases, with 9 bases lying between them. The CDR3, as DNA: TGTGCCAGCAGTTCGTTAGGGGCTGGAAACACCATATATTTT. Protein sequence: CASSSLGAGNTIYF.

This clonotype was observed a handful of times. The gene calls are TRBV6-5 and TRBJ2-7; 7 bases are shared with TRBD1. The V and J ends lost 4 bases and 5 bases, in that order; junction bases with no gene match: 8. In germline, CDR1 is MNHEY, CDR2 SVGAGI. The CDR3 is 14 residues long. The DNA of the CDR3 is TGTGCCAGCAGTTCTACAGGGGTTTTCAACGAGCAGTACTTC. Amino acid sequence: CASSSTGVFNEQYF.

The chain links TRBV20-1 to TRBJ2-1, with 8 bases that match TRBD2. CDR1 and CDR2 (germline): DFQATT, SNEGSKA (reference sequence). This CDR3 is built from 14 residues. V lost 6 bases and J lost 2; bases outside the gene matches: 6. CDR3 in amino acids: CSAAGGLTYNEQFF. Written as DNA, the CDR3 is TGCAGTGCCGCGGGGGGCCTAACCTACAATGAGCAGTTCTTC.

The chain couples TRBV5-5 to TRBJ2-7; TRBD1 agrees at 8 bases. The CDR3 extends over 14 amino acids. Germline V gene data show CDR1 as SGHKS and CDR2 as YYEKEE (reference sequence). The V and J ends lost 5 bases and 3 bases, in that order; junction bases with no gene match: 7. CDR3 DNA: TGTGCCAGCAGTAAGGACAGGGTAAACTACGAGCAGTACTTC. Translating it yields CASSKDRVNYEQYF.

This clonotype appeared a few times. This chain joins TRBV15 and TRBJ2-2, with TRBD1 matching over 7 bases. The CDR3 length is 15 residues. Germline values: CDR1 LNHNV, CDR2 YYDKDF (reference sequence). V lost 5 bases and J lost 7; bases outside the gene matches: 10. CDR3 in DNA: TGTGCCACCAGCTCGCCACAGGGGTTCGGCGGGGAGCTGTTTTTT. Protein: CATSSPQGFGGELFF.

V and J are TRBV7-8 and TRBJ2-1; perhaps TRBD2 as D (5 bases). The germline CDR1 and CDR2 sequences are SGHVS and FQNEAQ. V was pared by 1 base and J by 0 bases, with 10 bases between. The CDR3 extends over 16 amino acids. CDR3 coding DNA: TGTGCCAGCAGCTTAGAAGCGGTTAGCTCCTACAATGAGCAGTTCTTC. Translated, it gives CASSLEAVSSYNEQFF.

The chain is built from TRBV9 and TRBJ2-2; no definite D call. This CDR3 comprises 15 residues. Germline V gene data show CDR1 as SGDLS and CDR2 as YYNGEE. Trimming took 2 bases from V and 1 from J, leaving 9 bases between them. As DNA, the CDR3 is TGTGCCAGCAGCGTGCGTACCCAGAACACCGGGGAGCTGTTTTTT. As protein: CASSVRTQNTGELFF.